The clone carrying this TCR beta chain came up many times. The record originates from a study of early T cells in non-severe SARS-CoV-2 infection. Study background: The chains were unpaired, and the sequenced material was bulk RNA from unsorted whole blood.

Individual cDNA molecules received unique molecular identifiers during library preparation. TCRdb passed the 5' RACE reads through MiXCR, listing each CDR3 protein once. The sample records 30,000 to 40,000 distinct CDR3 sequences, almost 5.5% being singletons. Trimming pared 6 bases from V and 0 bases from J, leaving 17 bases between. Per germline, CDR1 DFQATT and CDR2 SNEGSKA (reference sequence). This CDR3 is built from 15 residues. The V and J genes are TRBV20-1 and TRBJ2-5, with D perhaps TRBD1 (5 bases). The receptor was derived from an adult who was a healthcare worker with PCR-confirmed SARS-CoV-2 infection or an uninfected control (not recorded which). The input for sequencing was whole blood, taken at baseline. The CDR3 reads CSAQGQVGHQETQYF. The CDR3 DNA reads TGCAGTGCCCAGGGCCAGGTGGGGCACCAAGAGACCCAGTACTTC.